Presented here are 20 T cell receptor beta chains from one specimen sequenced in a study of T cells after posttransplantation cyclophosphamide. This table comes from immunoSEQ multiplex PCR, and its TCRdb copy is limited to in-frame clones, with some not included. The sample yields approximately 45,000 clones, roughly 92% seen once. The sample consisted of PBMCs. The receptors shown here come from a woman between 50 and 59 years old in good health and a related stem cell transplant donor.

The V gene is TRBV4-1, the J gene TRBJ2-7; D ambiguous. Germline assignment: CDR1 MGHRA and CDR2 YSYEKL. The CDR3 is 13 amino acids. The V end lost 2 bases, the J end lost 6 bases, and 11 bases lay between the germline ends. The CDR3 DNA reads as TGCGCCAGCAGCCAAACCACAGAAGCCGAGCAGTACTTC. As protein: CASSQTTEAEQYF.

The J gene is TRBJ2-3, the V gene TRBV5-4; 9 positions match TRBD1. Trimming took 0 bases from V and 1 from J; bases not matched to a gene: 6. CDR1 and CDR2 from the germline V gene are SGHNT and YYREEE (reference sequence). CDR3 length: 17 residues. The CDR3, as DNA: TGTGCCAGCAGCTTGGGGACAGGGGTTCTCGGCACAGATACGCAGTATTTT. It codes for CASSLGTGVLGTDTQYF.

This chain joins TRBV6-1 and TRBJ2-1, with TRBD1 identical over 8 bases. Germline trimming cut 3 bases from V and 0 bases from J; bases unmatched to any gene: 10. Germline lookup yields CDR1 MNHNS and CDR2 SASEGT. There are 18 residues in the CDR3. The DNA of the CDR3 is TGTGCCAGCAGTGATACCGACAGGGGCCCTTTCTCCTACAATGAGCAGTTCTTC. Its translation is CASSDTDRGPFSYNEQFF.

The V gene is TRBV6-4, the J gene TRBJ2-3; 8 bases are a match to TRBD1. The CDR3 is 15 amino acids. CDR1 is MRHNA, CDR2 SNTAGT, per germline. Unmatched junction bases numbered 11, after V lost 5 bases and J lost 7 bases. CDR3 nucleotide sequence: TGTGCCAGCAGTTCGGCGGCAGGGGGCTTAAATACGCAGTATTTT. Residues: CASSSAAGGLNTQYF.

This chain connects TRBV7-8 to TRBJ2-1; 9 bases are a match to TRBD1. The CDR3 length is 17 residues. CDR1 SGHVS and CDR2 FQNEAQ come from the germline V gene. J gave up 0 bases and V 5 bases, and 8 bases lay outside the gene matches. The CDR3 loop reads CASSQTGTGSSYNEQFF. As DNA, the CDR3 is TGTGCCAGCAGCCAGACCGGGACAGGGAGCTCCTACAATGAGCAGTTCTTC.

Only one count was recorded for this clone. The chain employs TRBV29-1 and TRBJ2-7; 10 bases align to TRBD1. The CDR3 runs 15 residues. CDR1 SQVTM and CDR2 ANQGSEA come from the germline V gene. The ends lost 5 bases at V and 3 bases at J; junction bases unmatched: 10. The CDR3 nucleotides read TGCAGCGTTCGGTCCGGACAGGGGGTGCTCTACGAGCAGTACTTC. Protein sequence: CSVRSGQGVLYEQYF.

The rearrangement joins TRBV18 to TRBJ1-1; D not resolved. This CDR3 comprises 13 residues. Trimming removed 1 base from V and 7 bases from J, with 10 bases in between. Germline-derived CDR1 and CDR2 are KGHSH and LQKENI. The DNA of the CDR3 is TGTGCCAGCTCACCACGGCCGCGGAGTGAAGCTTTCTTT. It translates to CASSPRPRSEAFF.

The chain uses TRBV10-3 and TRBJ1-2; no reliable D call. CDR1 is ENHRY and CDR2 is SYGVKD in the germline V gene. V was cut by 3 bases and J by 3 bases, with 8 bases left in between. The CDR3 extends over 13 amino acids. The CDR3 here is CAISENSYYGYTF. The CDR3 nucleotides are TGTGCCATCAGTGAAAACAGCTACTATGGCTACACCTTC.

The rearrangement uses TRBV7-8 and TRBJ1-1; no definite D call. Germline V CDR1 and CDR2: SGHVS, FQNEAQ. The V and J ends lost 4 bases and 6 bases respectively, with 9 bases between them. The CDR3 loop spans 12 amino acids. CDR3 sequence (DNA): TGTGCCAGCAGCTCGGTTGGTGCTGAAGCTTTCTTT. This codes for CASSSVGAEAFF.

The chain carries TRBV11-3 and TRBJ2-3; 10 nucleotides align to TRBD2. Germline values: CDR1 SGHNT, CDR2 YENEEA. The CDR3 covers 16 residues. Losses at the gene ends were 4 bases for V and 3 bases for J; bases not matched to a gene: 7. CDR3 sequence (DNA): TGTGCCAGCAGCTCGAGGGGTAGCGGGGGGACAGATACGCAGTATTTT. Translating gives CASSSRGSGGTDTQYF.

The chain combines TRBV10-2 with TRBJ1-2; D possibly corresponds to TRBD1 (6 bases). V lost 4 bases and J 8 bases, leaving 14 bases between the germline ends. This CDR3 has 13 amino acids. The V gene's germline CDR1 is WSHSY and CDR2 SAAADI. The CDR3 spells CASSADRGFGYTF. In nucleotides, the CDR3 is TGCGCCAGCAGTGCGGACAGAGGTTTCGGCTACACCTTC.

This rearrangement joins TRBV7-9 to TRBJ2-2; 9 bases agree with TRBD1. Germline assignment: CDR1 SEHNR and CDR2 FQNEAQ (reference sequence). The CDR3 consists of 17 residues. V shed 6 bases and J 4 bases; nucleotides not matched to a gene: 12. In DNA, the CDR3 is TGTGCCAGCAGTCTAGGGCCCCGGGGACAGGGCACCGGGGAGCTGTTTTTT. Amino acid sequence: CASSLGPRGQGTGELFF.

This clone showed up just a few times. This chain joins TRBV10-3 and TRBJ2-7, with D maybe TRBD2 (5 bases). The CDR3 consists of 14 residues. Germline CDR1 is ENHRY and CDR2 is SYGVKD. V was trimmed by 2 bases and J by 4 bases, leaving 12 bases between them. CDR3 nucleotide sequence: TGTGCCATCAGTGAGCCAAAGGACTTTTACGAGCAGTACTTC. Translating gives CAISEPKDFYEQYF.

This clone was seen only once. The rearrangement links TRBV10-3 to TRBJ2-5; 10 nucleotides agree with TRBD2. Germline assignment: CDR1 ENHRY and CDR2 SYGVKD. The CDR3 covers 15 residues. J was trimmed by 5 bases and V by 8 bases; bases with no gene match: 11. The CDR3 loop is CAIGFSGGIGETQYF. CDR3 DNA sequence: TGTGCCATCGGTTTTAGCGGGGGGATCGGGGAGACCCAGTACTTC.

The chain combines TRBV14 with TRBJ1-2; D is perhaps TRBD1 (6 bases). The ends were cut back, 1 base at V and 4 bases at J, with 13 bases in the middle. Germline V gene sequence: CDR1 SGHDN, CDR2 FVKESK. This CDR3 comprises 15 residues. The CDR3 sequence: CASSQGQGFGYGYTF. CDR3 bases: TGTGCCAGCAGCCAAGGGCAGGGGTTCGGCTATGGCTACACCTTC.

The V and J genes are TRBV11-2 and TRBJ1-6, with D possibly TRBD1 on 5 matching bases. The germline V and J ends were trimmed by 5 bases and 11 bases, with 16 bases remaining between them. Germline V gene data show CDR1 as SGHAT and CDR2 as FQNNGV. This CDR3 is built from 14 residues. The CDR3 reads CASSNHPGAPPLHF. The DNA of the CDR3 is TGTGCCAGCAGCAACCACCCTGGGGCCCCACCCCTCCACTTT.

The rearrangement joins TRBV5-1 to TRBJ2-2; D unclear. The CDR3 runs 14 residues. V shed 0 bases and J shed 5 bases, with 8 bases lying between them. Looked up from germline, CDR1 is SGHRS and CDR2 is YFSETQ. The CDR3 coding sequence is TGCGCCAGCAGCTTGGGGCCGACAACCGGGGAGCTGTTTTTT. As protein: CASSLGPTTGELFF.

This rearrangement joins TRBV10-1 to TRBJ1-4; D call uncertain. Germline lookup yields CDR1 WNHNN and CDR2 SYGVQD (reference sequence). The V and J ends lost 6 bases and 0 bases respectively, with 2 bases between them. The CDR3 sequence is 12 residues long. The CDR3 protein is CASSATNEKLFF. For the CDR3, the DNA is TGCGCCAGCAGCGCAACTAATGAAAAACTGTTTTTT.

V is TRBV6-5 and J is TRBJ2-3; tentative D call: TRBD1 (6 bases). The V gene lost 4 bases and the J gene lost 2 bases, with 13 bases spanning the gap. Germline V gene sequence: CDR1 MNHEY, CDR2 SVGAGI. This CDR3 has 15 amino acids. CDR3 nucleotide sequence: TGTGCCAGCAGTTCGGACAGTGTCCACACAGATACGCAGTATTTT. Amino acids: CASSSDSVHTDTQYF.

The chain links TRBV2 to TRBJ2-7; 8 bases line up with TRBD1. Trimming took 6 bases from V and 0 from J; bases not matched to a gene: 4. The CDR3 contains 14 residues. Germline V lookup: CDR1 SNHLY, CDR2 FYNNEI. DNA of the CDR3: TGTGCCAGCAGGGACAGGGCCAACTCCTACGAGCAGTACTTC. Translated: CASRDRANSYEQYF. Drawing the rest from reference TRBV2 and TRBJ2-7, the complete variable domain is EPEVTQTPSHQVTQMGQEVILRCVPISNHLYFYWYRQILGQKVEFLVSFYNNEISEKSEIFDDQFSVERPDGSNFTLKIRSTKLEDSAMYFCASRDRANSYEQYFGPGTRLTVT.